This T cell receptor beta chain stems from a study of T-cell memory formation after mild COVID-19. Notes on the study in general: Detection of some responders pre-infection suggested pre-existing cross-reactive memory T cells participated.

The trim removed 7 bases at V and 3 bases at J, leaving 7 bases unmatched. From germline, CDR1 is SQVTM and CDR2 ANQGSEA. The CDR3 runs to 13 residues. Concerning this clonotype: Antigen: not known.

TCRdb independently ran MiXCR on the 5' RACE reads; one entry per CDR3 protein. The sample lists a few hundred thousand distinct CDR3 sequences, around 26% occurring once. The J gene is TRBJ2-7, the V gene TRBV29-1, with 9 bases lining up with TRBD1. This TCR came from an adult woman who had mild COVID-19 (a few samples of this study predate the infection). Cell type and time point are not known. Material for sequencing was PBMCs or a T cell subset sorted from them (not recorded which). The CDR3 is CSASQGAVYEQYF. CDR3 nucleotides: TGCAGCGCGTCACAGGGGGCAGTCTACGAGCAGTACTTC.